This T cell receptor beta chain stems from a study of T cells after yellow fever vaccination. V was clipped by 5 bases and J by 0 bases, with 9 bases between them. Germline loops: CDR1 DFQATT, CDR2 SNEGSKA (reference sequence). CDR3 length: 13 residues. This clonotype was found many times. Antigen unknown. Synthesis of TCR cDNA relied on 5'RACE template switching, which attached a universal primer site and UMIs. TCRdb re-analysed the 5' RACE reads in MiXCR, keeping a single row per CDR3 protein. The data contain about 340,000 distinct CDR3 sequences, under 15% of them seen just once; the ten biggest clones take up 3.2%. Study results and caveats: Most clones from primary vaccination resurfaced after the booster (around 97% CD4, less than 90% CD8). A small share of clonotypes appeared in both CD4 and CD8 compartments. The secondary response was weaker, and its peak arrived faster, on day 5 versus 15.

This receptor was obtained from a man younger than 30 who received the YFV17D yellow fever vaccine. V is TRBV20-1 and J is TRBJ2-3; D gene unclear. Sample: CD4+ T cells sorted from PBMCs, taken 15 days after the yellow fever booster vaccination. CDR3 sequence: CSAEYSSTDTQYF. CDR3 nucleotide sequence: TGCAGTGCTGAATATTCTAGCACAGATACGCAGTATTTT.